This T cell receptor (beta chain) was obtained from a study of blood T cells in healthy people across ages (dated by TCRdb to about 2015). A note on the overall study: Template switching captured roughly one uniquely barcoded TCR beta cDNA molecule per two T cells in model experiments. The study measured age-related changes in TCR beta repertoire diversity using deep sequencing normalized with unique cDNA molecular identifiers. The donors were divided into four age groups: young (average around 15 years), middle-aged (under 40), aged (about 62) and long-lived (around 87). To avoid experimental bias, donors of different ages were randomly spread across the sequencing lanes. For two donors (one aged 18 to 30 and one aged 80 or older), the study analyzed two additional independent replicas of 1 million unique cDNA reads from the same blood draw. Study-wide findings and limitations: Donor CMV infection status was unknown, potentially confounding age-related changes in expanded clonotypes. Observed TCR beta diversity per million T cells fell roughly linearly with age, and a significant reduction was already apparent by age around 40. Compared with the aged group, the long-lived group had more naive CD4+ T cells, fewer expanded clones and increased TCR diversity, a pattern suggesting age selection. Since profiling was done on bulk unsorted PBMCs, naive and antigen-experienced compartments could not be conclusively compared. Estimates of total diversity based on one million sequenced T cells were considered lower bounds and underestimates. The percentage of naive T cells measured by flow cytometry correlated strongly with observed TCR beta diversity.

Reading from cysteine to phenylalanine, the CDR3 counts 15 amino acids. Solely the CDR3 DNA is kept, with 45 bases framed from the first base. This clonotype has a count of ten or more. Its antigen is unknown. Relative to the germline gene, one junction end is altered; a read error may explain this. Libraries were built with 5' RACE. Sequencing used an Illumina HiSeq 2500. A second PCR of about 6 to 11 cycles was performed with a sample-barcoded 5' primer and a J-beta primer mix. A unique molecular identifier was introduced onto each TCR beta cDNA molecule by a template-switch 5' adaptor carrying 12 random nucleotides. At least 2.5 million CDR3-containing paired-end reads were obtained from each sample. The Mint cDNA synthesis kit, primed by a TRBC-specific oligonucleotide, was used to synthesize first-strand cDNA from all RNA. Following uracil-DNA glycosylase treatment, a first 18-cycle PCR with universal primers M1SS and BC2_uni_R was performed on all cDNA. Per the original workflow: Normalization of each sample was performed by random selection of 1 million high-quality reads, each carrying a distinct molecular identifier. Instead of being binned into consensus sequences, reads with shared molecular identifiers were discarded. MiTCR, with a Q25 quality threshold and the strictest error-elimination algorithm, was used for CDR3 identification, clonotype clustering and error correction. A nonparametric unseen species model with Euler transformation was used to estimate lower-bound total TCR beta diversity. TCRdb reprocessing: public reads trimmed at Q25 with fastp, clones called with MiXCR, in-frame beta chains kept. Rows with one shared CDR3 protein collapse into an entry with the most common genes and DNA. These V and J calls are TCRdb output, not the study's own analysis. This sample gives some 1.7 million distinct CDR3 sequences in total; 28% of them show up just once. Around 7.7% of the sample lies in the top ten.

The approximately 39 donors, aged roughly 6 to 95 years, were systemically healthy Caucasian individuals from Russia. Ten milliliters of peripheral blood were drawn from each donor into EDTA-treated Vacutainer tubes. PBMCs were isolated by Ficoll-Paque density-gradient centrifugation, with at least 6 million obtained per sample. Total RNA, at least 5.5 micrograms per sample, was extracted from PBMCs with Trizol reagent. For every donor, flow cytometry on a PBMC aliquot measured the percentage of naive CD45RAhigh/CD27high T cells. The sequenced material came from blood. This receptor was identified in a woman between 25 and 40 years old in good health. Recombination linked TRBV12-3 or TRBV12-4 to TRBJ2-2, and 9 junctional nucleotides match TRBD2. The bases are TGCGCCAGCAGTCCCCTAGCGGGAAACACCGGGGAGCTGTTTTTT. Its protein reads: CASSPLAGNTGELFF.